Each of the 20 T cell receptor beta chains below was sequenced from the same sample in a study of cytotoxic CD8 clonotypes in ibrutinib-treated CLL. Here immunoSEQ multiplex PCR was the method, and the copy in TCRdb shows in-frame clones only, minus some. The data show approximately 190,000 clones, with roughly 79% seen just once and 9.5% to 12% held by the top ten. The sequencing used PBMCs, collected after 12 months of ibrutinib treatment. These receptors were collected from a human donor with chronic lymphocytic leukemia.

This clone was found once. The CDR3 region is CASGTGTEVYNEQFF. The CDR3 DNA reads TGCGCCAGCGGGACCGGGACTGAAGTCTACAATGAGCAGTTCTTC. V gene TRBV5-1 combines with J gene TRBJ2-1; possible D gene TRBD2, 6 bases. Trimming removed 7 bases at V and 3 bases at J, with 17 bases between. Germline V gene sequence: CDR1 SGHRS, CDR2 YFSETQ. The CDR3 is 15 residues long.

The rearrangement links TRBV30 to TRBJ2-5, with a tentative D call TRBD2 (5 bases). Trimming removed 5 bases from V and 5 bases from J, with 12 bases in between. The CDR3 totals 12 residues. The germline gives CDR1 GTSNPN, CDR2 SVGIG (reference sequence). The CDR3 bases are TGTGCCTGGGAGGGAGTGGGTGAGACCCAGTACTTC. It yields the protein CAWEGVGETQYF.

As for this clone: A read error may be the cause here, since a much bigger clone is one base away. V gene TRBV29-1 combines with J gene TRBJ1-2; D might be TRBD1 (6 bases). Germline CDR1 SQVTM, CDR2 ANQGSEA. The CDR3 covers 14 residues. CDR3 loop: CSVRTDTSLGGHTF. The CDR3 DNA is TGCAGCGTTCGGACAGATACATCGTTAGGTGGCCACACCTTC.

In its sample, this clone was seen once. The chain links TRBV11-3 to TRBJ2-7; no clear D. The CDR3 has 13 amino acids. Germline assignment: CDR1 SGHNT and CDR2 YENEEA. Trimming pared 2 bases from V and 6 bases from J, leaving 11 bases between. The CDR3 nucleotides are TGTGCCAGCAGCTTACTAGAGTCCAGCGAGCAGTACTTC. This translates into CASSLLESSEQYF.

CDR3 nucleotides: TGTGCCAGCGCCACCTCCGGGACAGGGGGCCTGAAGTTCTTC. Translating gives CASATSGTGGLKFF. The genes are TRBV6-5 and TRBJ2-1; TRBD1 matches 12 bases. CDR1 and CDR2 (germline): MNHEY, SVGAGI. The CDR3 covers 14 residues. After removal of 8 bases from V and 14 bases from J, the junction contained 13 bases not matched to a gene.

The gene calls are TRBV5-4 and TRBJ2-3, with no clear D. With 3 bases removed from V and 1 base from J, the gap between germline ends came to 12 bases. CDR1 is SGHNT, CDR2 YYREEE, per germline (reference sequence). This CDR3 is 15 amino acids long. The CDR3 nucleotides are TGTGCCAGCAGCTCCCTCAGCTTGGGCACAGATACGCAGTATTTT. It is translated as CASSSLSLGTDTQYF.

The rearrangement links TRBV6-6 to TRBJ2-3, with 10 bases that match TRBD2. CDR3 length equals 14 residues. Germline-derived CDR1 and CDR2 are MNHNY and SVGAGI (reference sequence). V gave up 9 bases and J gave up 4 bases; unmatched junction bases: 7. The CDR3 region has the DNA TGTGCCAGTCAAGCGGGGGGGCCCCCAGATACGCAGTATTTT. This codes for CASQAGGPPDTQYF.

The sample holds one count of this clone. A read error may produce the germline difference seen at one junction end. The chain employs TRBV11-1 and TRBJ1-1; the D gene is possibly TRBD1 (6 bases). Germline V lookup: CDR1 SGHAT, CDR2 FQDESV (reference sequence). The CDR3 runs 12 residues. The DNA for the CDR3 is TGTGCCAGCAGCTTAGGATCAGGGGCGACGCGCTTT. Its translation is CASSLGSGATRF.

This sequence joins TRBV27 and TRBJ2-3; D remains unclear. The CDR3 totals 16 residues. The germline CDR1 and CDR2 sequences are MNHEY and SMNVEV (reference sequence). V lost 0 bases to trimming and J lost 1 base, with 11 bases between them. Written as DNA, the CDR3 is TGTGCCAGCAGTTTATCCGGAAGGGCCCGCACAGATACGCAGTATTTT. Residues: CASSLSGRARTDTQYF.

The CDR3 reads CASSPTPATGTSGQETQYF. CDR3 bases: TGTGCCAGCTCCCCAACTCCAGCAACCGGGACTAGCGGGCAAGAGACCCAGTACTTC. The chain recombines TRBV18 with TRBJ2-5; 12 bases agree with TRBD2. CDR3 length: 19 residues. Losses at the gene ends were 6 bases for V and 2 bases for J; bases not matched to a gene: 16. Germline CDR1 KGHSH, CDR2 LQKENI.

A few counts support this clone. The chain links TRBV12-5 to TRBJ2-7; D not resolved. Trimming shortened V by 4 bases and J by 4 bases, and 17 bases separated the two germline ends. This CDR3 is built from 15 residues. Germline lookup yields CDR1 LGHNT and CDR2 FRNRAP. As DNA, the CDR3 is TGTGCTAGTGGTTCCCTCCAGAGAGCGACTTACGAGCAGTACTTC. Translating gives CASGSLQRATYEQYF.

The chain recombines TRBV15 with TRBJ1-2, with D maybe TRBD1 (5 bases). CDR1 is LNHNV, CDR2 YYDKDF, per germline (reference sequence). Trimming pared 5 bases from V and 8 bases from J, leaving 24 bases between. The CDR3 length is 16 residues. The DNA for the CDR3 is TGTGCCACCAGCTATCCTCCGGGACTTAGGACGTGGGGCTACACCTTC. Translating gives CATSYPPGLRTWGYTF.

This clone has only one observation. The chain uses TRBV7-9 and TRBJ2-7, with 7 bases fitting TRBD2. Germline lookup yields CDR1 SEHNR and CDR2 FQNEAQ (reference sequence). The CDR3 length is 13 residues. J was trimmed by 4 bases and V by 6 bases; bases with no gene match: 6. This chain's CDR3 is CASRAGLYYEQYF. The CDR3 coding sequence is TGTGCCAGCAGAGCGGGACTATATTACGAGCAGTACTTC.

This chain connects TRBV30 to TRBJ2-2; D might be TRBD1 (6 bases). CDR1 is GTSNPN, CDR2 SVGIG, per germline (reference sequence). The CDR3 totals 15 residues. The V gene lost 4 bases and the J gene lost 6 bases, with 18 bases spanning the gap. The CDR3 loop reads CAWTRRQGRAGELFF. CDR3 nucleotide sequence: TGTGCCTGGACCCGGAGGCAGGGGCGCGCCGGGGAGCTGTTTTTT.

This sequence joins TRBV2 and TRBJ2-5; TRBD2 matches 12 bases. The J segment lost 5 bases and the V segment lost 4 bases, leaving 5 bases of the junction unmatched. Germline V lookup: CDR1 SNHLY, CDR2 FYNNEI. The CDR3 totals 15 residues. CDR3 DNA sequence: TGTGCCAGCAGTGTTCGACTAGCGGGGGAGGAGACCCAGTACTTC. This translates into CASSVRLAGEETQYF.

Only one count was recorded for this clone. The V call is TRBV5-1, the J call TRBJ2-2; D is perhaps TRBD2 (6 bases). The CDR3 has 14 residues. V was shortened by 4 bases and J by 5 bases, with 12 bases between the two germline ends. The germline gives CDR1 SGHRS, CDR2 YFSETQ. DNA of the CDR3: TGCGCCAGCAGCGGGGGACTTTCTACCGGGGAGCTGTTTTTT. It encodes CASSGGLSTGELFF.

This clone was found once. The chain carries TRBV30 and TRBJ2-5; the D gene could be TRBD1 or TRBD2 (5 bases each). Between the trimmed V and J ends, which lost 3 bases and 7 bases, there was a span of 18 bases. Looked up from germline, CDR1 is GTSNPN and CDR2 is SVGIG (reference sequence). The CDR3 consists of 14 residues. CDR3 nucleotide sequence: TGTGCCTGGAGCCGGGACGGGGTTGGTGGGACCCAGTACTTC. Its protein product is CAWSRDGVGGTQYF.

The rearrangement links TRBV7-6 to TRBJ2-7; 9 bases match TRBD1. The germline V gene has CDR1 SGHVS and CDR2 FNYEAQ. V trimming: 7 bases; J trimming: 5 bases; junction bases outside the gene matches: 9. The length of the CDR3 is 14 residues. CDR3 bases: TGTGCCAGCACACTAACAGGGGGCATCGACGAGCAGTACTTC. The encoded protein is CASTLTGGIDEQYF.

This clone occurred once. V usage is TRBV7-6 and J usage is TRBJ2-3, with 9 bases lining up with TRBD2. Trimming removed 9 bases from V and 6 bases from J; junction bases left unmatched: 13. Germline V gives CDR1 SGHVS, CDR2 FNYEAQ. The CDR3 sequence is 15 residues long. CDR3 DNA sequence: TGTGCCAGTACCTTCGGCGGGGGGGGGAAGGATACGCAGTATTTT. Its protein is CASTFGGGGKDTQYF.

The chain links TRBV7-9 to TRBJ1-2; D not certain. Germline-derived CDR1 and CDR2 are SEHNR and FQNEAQ (reference sequence). Trimming took off 8 bases at V and 6 bases at J, with 16 bases between the two ends. CDR3 length: 13 residues. The CDR3 sequence: CASSDGTVHGYTF. For the CDR3, the DNA is TGTGCCAGCTCGGACGGAACGGTGCATGGCTACACCTTC.